This TCR beta chain was recovered during a study of T cell repertoires in cytomegalovirus infection. Study overall: Both a matching HLA type and CMV infection were indicated by public TCR beta signatures.

Germline V gives CDR1 SGHKS, CDR2 YYEKEE (reference sequence). This CDR3 has 14 amino acids. V was pared by 3 bases and J by 10 bases, with 8 bases of the junction left unmatched. Notes on this clonotype: Antigen: not known.

TCRdb reanalysed the reads using MiXCR and keeps one entry per CDR3 protein. The sample carries some 180,000 distinct CDR3 sequences, about a tenth recorded once. Regarding the study as a whole: HLA-C-restricted CMV clonotypes gave the most frequent clonotype in two of eight donors.

The gene calls are TRBV5-5 and TRBJ1-5, with 9 bases lining up with TRBD1. Sequenced: PBMCs. The sequence came from a human donor in good health (CMV status not recorded). Some clones in this sample may be carry-over from other donors' samples. This CDR3 is CASSWGQGAEPQHF. CDR3 DNA sequence: TGTGCCAGCAGCTGGGGACAGGGCGCTGAACCCCAGCATTTT.